The sequence of this T cell receptor (beta chain) was determined in a study of cytomegalovirus exposure and HLA in healthy donors. Study summary: It was reported in a later analysis that the same platform had been used for the 120 validation repertoires as for the roughly 670 first-cohort repertoires.

This CDR3 spans 14 amino acids. With 5 bases clipped from V and 2 bases from J, the junction kept 2 bases outside the gene matches. Per germline, CDR1 MNHEY and CDR2 SMNVEV (reference sequence). In regard to this clone: The sample carries other DNA sequences with the same CDR3.

Using immunoSEQ multiplex PCR, the repertoire was profiled, and TCRdb retains in-frame clones only, with some absent. The repertoire consists of 200,000 or so clones, with about 91% occurring once and the leading ten covering just under 3%. The TCR was taken from a woman under 30 in good health and CMV-seronegative. The sequencing input was PBMCs. The gene calls are TRBV27 and TRBJ2-1; 8 bases agree with TRBD2. The CDR3 bases are TGTGCCAGCAGTCCGGGACTAGCCTACAATGAGCAGTTCTTC. It is translated as CASSPGLAYNEQFF.